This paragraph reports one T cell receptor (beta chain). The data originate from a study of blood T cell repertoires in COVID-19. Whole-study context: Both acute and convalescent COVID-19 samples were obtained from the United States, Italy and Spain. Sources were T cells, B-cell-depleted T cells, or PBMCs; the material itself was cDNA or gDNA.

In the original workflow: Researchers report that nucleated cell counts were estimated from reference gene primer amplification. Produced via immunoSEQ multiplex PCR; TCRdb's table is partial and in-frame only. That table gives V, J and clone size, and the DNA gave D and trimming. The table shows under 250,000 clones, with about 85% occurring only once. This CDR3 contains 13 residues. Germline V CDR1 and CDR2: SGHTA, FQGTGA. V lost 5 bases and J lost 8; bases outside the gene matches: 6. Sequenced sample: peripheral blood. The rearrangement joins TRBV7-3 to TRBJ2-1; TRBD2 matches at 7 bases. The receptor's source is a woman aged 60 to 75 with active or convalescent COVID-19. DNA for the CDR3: TGTGCCAGCAGCCTGACGCGGGAGTATGAGCAGTTCTTC. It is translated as CASSLTREYEQFF.